This is a list of T cell receptor beta chains from one sample in a study of circulating tumor DNA in untreated peripheral T-cell lymphoma. Sequencing was performed with immunoSEQ multiplex PCR; in TCRdb, only in-frame clones are kept and a portion is missing. Of some 7,200 clones detected, 62% appear once; the ten largest clones hold approximately 60%. The sample taken for sequencing was tumor tissue. The receptors originated from a human donor with peripheral T-cell lymphoma. Each CDR3 is given without its conserved first and last residue. The size field is filled for only some rows; it gives once, few, many or a size class.

clone size: once; V gene: TRBV28; CDR3 protein: ASSFRDRTDTQY
clone size: NA; V gene: TRBV18; CDR3 protein: ASRGPSTDTQY
clone size: NA; V gene: TRBV1; CDR3 protein: ASSQRLAGRGTDTQY
clone size: NA; V gene: TRBV19; CDR3 protein: ASSLTGSSGNTIY
clone size: once; V gene: TRBV6-8; CDR3 protein: ASSSGTGGGETQY
clone size: NA; V gene: TRBV19; CDR3 protein: ASSRWTSGGAEPSYNEQF
clone size: NA; V gene: TRBV6-8; CDR3 protein: ASSRTSRRSYNEQF
clone size: once; V gene: TRBV6-8; CDR3 protein: ASSFQGVNQPQH
clone size: NA; V gene: TRBV18; CDR3 protein: ASSPTRGNYGYT
clone size: medium-sized; V gene: TRBV15; CDR3 protein: ATSRSSSYNEQF
clone size: few; V gene: TRBV28; CDR3 protein: ASSRPGEIYNEQF
clone size: medium-sized; V gene: TRBV18; CDR3 protein: ASYTGGAGVNEQF
clone size: few; V gene: TRBV19; CDR3 protein: ASSPVYRGRLITDTQY
clone size: once; V gene: TRBV5-1; CDR3 protein: ASSVGVNTGELF
clone size: once; V gene: TRBV30; CDR3 protein: ASTTSGSYNEQF
clone size: NA; V gene: TRBV18; CDR3 protein: ASSPGLETDTQY
clone size: NA; V gene: TRBV18; CDR3 protein: ASSPLERSLSYEQY
clone size: NA; V gene: TRBV14; CDR3 protein: ASSQGGLYEQY
clone size: NA; V gene: TRBV28; CDR3 protein: ASNAPGRFNQPQH
clone size: NA; V gene: TRBV14; CDR3 protein: ASSLNQADTGELF
clone size: NA; V gene: TRBV19; CDR3 protein: ASSIVPGVPTEAF
clone size: NA; V gene: TRBV11-1; CDR3 protein: ASSTTRTGGGEQY
clone size: once; V gene: TRBV11-3; CDR3 protein: ASSSPRVQQGRGHFGYT
clone size: NA; V gene: TRBV28; CDR3 protein: ASSLWGGPGTDTQY
clone size: NA; V gene: TRBV28; CDR3 protein: ASRTLTGVRNTEAF
clone size: NA; V gene: TRBV6-8; CDR3 protein: ASTIDGIETQY
clone size: NA; V gene: TRBV23-1; CDR3 protein: ASSQGVPVIYNEQF
clone size: NA; V gene: TRBV6-8; CDR3 protein: ASSEATGSPLH
clone size: NA; V gene: TRBV9; CDR3 protein: ASSETARGVSETQY
clone size: few; V gene: TRBV6-1; CDR3 protein: ASSEEEVSSYNSPLH
clone size: few; V gene: TRBV29-1; CDR3 protein: SASSRNTEAF
clone size: NA; V gene: TRBV28; CDR3 protein: ASSFGRRFHEQY
clone size: few; V gene: TRBV6-8; CDR3 protein: ARRRSREGTDTQY
clone size: NA; V gene: TRBV7-6; CDR3 protein: ASSFGTSSYEQY
clone size: few; V gene: TRBV11-3; CDR3 protein: ASTRQGYSGNTIY
clone size: NA; V gene: TRBV7-1; CDR3 protein: ASSATGAPDTQY
clone size: NA; V gene: TRBV23-1; CDR3 protein: ASGHNGTPTLNEKLF
clone size: few; V gene: TRBV5-1; CDR3 protein: ASSLKWFLTRYEQY
clone size: NA; V gene: TRBV10-2; CDR3 protein: ASRESGGGTGELF